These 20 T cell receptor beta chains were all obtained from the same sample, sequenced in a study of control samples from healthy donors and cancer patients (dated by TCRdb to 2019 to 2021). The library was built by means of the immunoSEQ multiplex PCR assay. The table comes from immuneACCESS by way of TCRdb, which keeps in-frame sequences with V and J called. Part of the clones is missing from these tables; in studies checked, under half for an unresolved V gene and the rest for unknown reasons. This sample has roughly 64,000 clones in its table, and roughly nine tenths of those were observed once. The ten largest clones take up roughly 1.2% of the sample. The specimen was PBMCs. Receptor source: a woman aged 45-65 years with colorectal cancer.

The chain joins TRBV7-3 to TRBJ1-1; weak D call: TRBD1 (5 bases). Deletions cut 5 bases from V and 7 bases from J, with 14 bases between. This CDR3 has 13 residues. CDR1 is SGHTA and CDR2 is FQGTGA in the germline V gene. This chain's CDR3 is CASSQSTGDEAFF. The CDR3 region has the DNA TGTGCCAGCAGCCAATCAACGGGGGATGAAGCTTTCTTT. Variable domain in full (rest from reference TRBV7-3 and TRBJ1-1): GAGVSQTPSNKVTEKGKYVELRCDPISGHTALYWYRQSLGQGPEFLIYFQGTGAADDSGLPNDRFFAVRPEGSVSTLKIQRTERGDSAVYLCASSQSTGDEAFFGQGTRLTVV.

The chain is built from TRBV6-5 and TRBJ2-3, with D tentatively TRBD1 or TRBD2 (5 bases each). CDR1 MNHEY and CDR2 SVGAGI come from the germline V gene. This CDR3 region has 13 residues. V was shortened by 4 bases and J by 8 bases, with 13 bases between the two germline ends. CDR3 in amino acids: CASSLGVRGTQYF. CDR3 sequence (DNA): TGTGCCAGCAGTTTGGGGGTCCGGGGTACGCAGTATTTT.

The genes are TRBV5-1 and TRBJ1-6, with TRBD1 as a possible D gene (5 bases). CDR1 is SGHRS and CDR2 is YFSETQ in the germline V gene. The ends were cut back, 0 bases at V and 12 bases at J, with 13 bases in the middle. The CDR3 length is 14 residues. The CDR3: CASSLGQGIGPLHF. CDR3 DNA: TGCGCCAGCAGCTTGGGTCAGGGAATAGGACCCCTCCACTTT.

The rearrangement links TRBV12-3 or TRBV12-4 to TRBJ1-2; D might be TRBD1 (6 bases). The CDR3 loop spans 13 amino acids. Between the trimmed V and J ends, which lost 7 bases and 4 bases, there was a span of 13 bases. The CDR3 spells CASTYRASYGYTF. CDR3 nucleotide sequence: TGTGCCAGCACCTACAGGGCTTCCTATGGCTACACCTTC.

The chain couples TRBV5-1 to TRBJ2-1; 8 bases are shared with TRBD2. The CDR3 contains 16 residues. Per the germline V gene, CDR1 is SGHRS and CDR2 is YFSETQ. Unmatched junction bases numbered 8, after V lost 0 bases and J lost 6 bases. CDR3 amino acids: CASSLAGGAITNEQFF. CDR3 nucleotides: TGCGCCAGCAGCTTGGCCGGGGGGGCCATTACCAATGAGCAGTTCTTC.

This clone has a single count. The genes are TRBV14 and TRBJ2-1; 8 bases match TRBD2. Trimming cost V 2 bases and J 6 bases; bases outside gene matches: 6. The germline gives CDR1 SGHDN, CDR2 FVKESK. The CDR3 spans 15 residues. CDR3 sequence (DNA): TGTGCCAGCAGCCAAAGTCTAGCGGGCTTCAATGAGCAGTTCTTC. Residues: CASSQSLAGFNEQFF. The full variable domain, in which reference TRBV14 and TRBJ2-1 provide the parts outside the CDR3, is EAGVTQFPSHSVIEKGQTVTLRCDPISGHDNLYWYRRVMGKEIKFLLHFVKESKQDESGMPNNRFLAERTGGTYSTLKVQPAELEDSGVYFCASSQSLAGFNEQFFGPGTRLTVL.

The CDR3 coding sequence is TGCGCCAGCAGCCAAACCGACAGCGGGGATCAGCCCCAGCATTTT. It yields the protein CASSQTDSGDQPQHF. The chain carries TRBV4-1 and TRBJ1-5, with D possibly being TRBD1 (5 bases). The V gene lost 2 bases and the J gene lost 5 bases, with 13 bases spanning the gap. The length of the CDR3 is 15 residues. Germline loops: CDR1 MGHRA, CDR2 YSYEKL.

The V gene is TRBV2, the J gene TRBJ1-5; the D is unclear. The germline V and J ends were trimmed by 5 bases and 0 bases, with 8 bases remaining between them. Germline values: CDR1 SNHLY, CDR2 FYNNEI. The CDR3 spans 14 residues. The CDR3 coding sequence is TGTGCCAGCAGTCCGGGCCTTAGCAATCAGCCCCAGCATTTT. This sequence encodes CASSPGLSNQPQHF.

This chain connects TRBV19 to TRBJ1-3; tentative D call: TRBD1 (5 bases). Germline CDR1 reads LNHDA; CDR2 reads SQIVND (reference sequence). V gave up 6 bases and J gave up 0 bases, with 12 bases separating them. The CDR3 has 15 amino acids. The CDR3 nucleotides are TGTGCCAGTAGCCCGGACGGGACCTCTGGAAACACCATATATTTT. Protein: CASSPDGTSGNTIYF.

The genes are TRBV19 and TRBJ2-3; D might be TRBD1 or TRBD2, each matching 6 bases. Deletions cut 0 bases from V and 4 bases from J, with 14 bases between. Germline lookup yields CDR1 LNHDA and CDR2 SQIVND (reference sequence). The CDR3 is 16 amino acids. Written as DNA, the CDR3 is TGTGCCAGTAGTATAGATCTGGGGGGCTTTGCAGATACGCAGTATTTT. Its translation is CASSIDLGGFADTQYF.

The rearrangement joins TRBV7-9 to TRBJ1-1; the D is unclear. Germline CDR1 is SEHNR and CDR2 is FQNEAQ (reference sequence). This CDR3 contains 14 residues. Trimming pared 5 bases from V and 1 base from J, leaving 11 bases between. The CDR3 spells CASSRILQNTEAFF. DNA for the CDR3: TGTGCCAGCAGCCGCATCTTACAGAACACTGAAGCTTTCTTT. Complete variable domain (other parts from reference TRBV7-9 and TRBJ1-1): DTGVSQNPRHKITKRGQNVTFRCDPISEHNRLYWYRQTLGQGPEFLTYFQNEAQLEKSRLLSDRFSAERPKGSFSTLEIQRTEQGDSAMYLCASSRILQNTEAFFGQGTRLTVV.

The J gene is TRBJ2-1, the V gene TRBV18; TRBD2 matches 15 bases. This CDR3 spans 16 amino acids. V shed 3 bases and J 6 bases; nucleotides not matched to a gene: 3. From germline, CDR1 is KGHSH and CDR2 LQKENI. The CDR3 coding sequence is TGTGCCAGCTCACCGCCGGGACTAGCGGGGGGCAATGAGCAGTTCTTC. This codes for CASSPPGLAGGNEQFF.

DNA of the CDR3: TGTGCCAGTAGTATTCGGGCAGGCGCCCCCGAGCAGTACTTC. Translation: CASSIRAGAPEQYF. The V call is TRBV19, the J call TRBJ2-7, with D uncertain. The CDR3 length is 14 residues. V shed 3 bases and J shed 6 bases, with 15 bases lying between them. From germline, CDR1 is LNHDA and CDR2 SQIVND (reference sequence).

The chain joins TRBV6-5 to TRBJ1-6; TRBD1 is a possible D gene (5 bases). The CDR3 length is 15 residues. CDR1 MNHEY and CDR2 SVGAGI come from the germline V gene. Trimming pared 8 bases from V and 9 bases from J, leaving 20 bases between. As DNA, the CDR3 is TGTGCCAGCGTCGGGGCGATGAGCCGAGGTTCACCCCTCCACTTT. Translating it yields CASVGAMSRGSPLHF.

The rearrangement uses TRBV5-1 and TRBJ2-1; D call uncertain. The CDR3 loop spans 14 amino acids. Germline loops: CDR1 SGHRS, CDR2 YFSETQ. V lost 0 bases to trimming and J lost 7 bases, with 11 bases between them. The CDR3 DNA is TGCGCCAGCAGCTTGGTAGGGATTATAAATGAGCAGTTCTTC. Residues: CASSLVGIINEQFF.

This chain's CDR3 is CATSDLRASGTSYNEQFF. The CDR3, as DNA: TGTGCCACCAGTGATTTAAGGGCTAGCGGGACTTCCTACAATGAGCAGTTCTTC. V gene TRBV24-1 combines with J gene TRBJ2-1, with TRBD2 identical over 9 bases. The junction had 7 bases not matched to a gene; V was cut back by 1 base and J by 1 base. Germline lookup yields CDR1 KGHDR and CDR2 SFDVKD. This CDR3 has 18 amino acids.

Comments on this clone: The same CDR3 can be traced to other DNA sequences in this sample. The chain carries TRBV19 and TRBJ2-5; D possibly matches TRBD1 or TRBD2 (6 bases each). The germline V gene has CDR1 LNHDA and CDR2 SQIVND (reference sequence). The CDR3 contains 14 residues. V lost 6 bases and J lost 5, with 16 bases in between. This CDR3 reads CASSSRLGGETQYF. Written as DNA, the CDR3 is TGTGCCAGTAGCAGCCGACTAGGGGGGGAGACCCAGTACTTC.

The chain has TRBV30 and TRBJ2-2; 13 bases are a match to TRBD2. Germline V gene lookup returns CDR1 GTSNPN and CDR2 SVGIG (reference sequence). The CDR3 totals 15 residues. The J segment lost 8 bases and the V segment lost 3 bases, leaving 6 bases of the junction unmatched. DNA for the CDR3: TGTGCCTGGAGATTGGGACTAGCGGGGAATGGGGAGCTGTTTTTT. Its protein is CAWRLGLAGNGELFF.

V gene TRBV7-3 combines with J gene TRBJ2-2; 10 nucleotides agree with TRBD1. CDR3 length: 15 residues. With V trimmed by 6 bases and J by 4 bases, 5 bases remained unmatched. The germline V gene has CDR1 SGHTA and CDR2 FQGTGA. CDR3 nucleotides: TGTGCCAGCAGTCGGGGGACAGGGGCCACCGGGGAGCTGTTTTTT. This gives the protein CASSRGTGATGELFF.

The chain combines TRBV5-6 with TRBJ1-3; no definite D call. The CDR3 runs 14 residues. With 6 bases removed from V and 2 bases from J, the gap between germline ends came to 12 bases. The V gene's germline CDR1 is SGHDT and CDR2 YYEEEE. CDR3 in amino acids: CASTSGWAGNTIYF. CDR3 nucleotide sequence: TGTGCCAGCACCTCGGGGTGGGCTGGAAACACCATATATTTT.